A selection of T cell receptor beta chains follows, all from one sample in a study of early stage breast cancer tumors. Some clones are missing from TCRdb's copy, which holds only in-frame ones; the method was immunoSEQ multiplex PCR. The sample yields 9,000 to 13,000 clones, more than 70% seen once. Sample: breast tumor tissue. The receptors were gathered from a person between 70 and 80 years old with breast cancer. CDR3s leave out the opening cysteine and the closing phenylalanine or tryptophan. Each record gives: CDR3 protein, V gene, J gene.

ASGTGNQPQH,TRBV12-5,TRBJ1-5
AWSPDRDEQY,TRBV30,TRBJ2-7
ASSLGTSNGELF,TRBV5-8,TRBJ2-2
ASSLKGYNEQF,TRBV7-9,TRBJ2-1
ATSGGVGEKLF,TRBV11-2,TRBJ1-4
ASSTLTSGTYEQY,TRBV7-3,TRBJ2-7
ASSLMARGNTIY,TRBV7-9,TRBJ1-3
ASSPKEREGRNEQF,TRBV7-3,TRBJ2-1
ASSGVAIDNEQF,TRBV4-2,TRBJ2-1
ASSGGVVDTIY,TRBV7-2,TRBJ1-3
ASRRQGNSNQPQH,TRBV6-5,TRBJ1-5
ASIDRDFTDTQY,TRBV6-6,TRBJ2-3
ASSVGTGINEQF,TRBV7-9,TRBJ2-1
ASSSAREAPNQPQH,TRBV27,TRBJ1-5
ASRPTGQGRAF,TRBV27,TRBJ1-1
ASSSTGGWEEKLF,TRBV27,TRBJ1-4
ASSRVEQY,TRBV28,TRBJ2-7
ASSLIGGIETQY,TRBV28,TRBJ2-5
ASSQNSGEGETQY,TRBV4-2,TRBJ2-5
AWSTGPGLYNEQF,TRBV30,TRBJ2-1
SALGTDRLYGYT,TRBV29-1,TRBJ1-2
ASSPDFGSYNEQF,TRBV7-2,TRBJ2-1
ASSQGTVIEAF,TRBV4-1,TRBJ1-1
ASTRQPYEQY,TRBV28,TRBJ2-7